The present TCR beta chain was sequenced within a study of beta chain features in type 1 diabetes. Across the study: Investigators examined approximately 110,000,000 sorted cells across all samples.

Between the trimmed V and J ends, which lost 1 base and 4 bases, there was a span of 14 bases. Per the germline V gene, CDR1 is SGHRS and CDR2 is YFSETQ. The CDR3 covers 15 residues. Concerning this clone itself: Its antigen remains unknown.

Study-level findings and limits: Type 1 diabetes patients had moderately but significantly shorter TCRB CDR3s in all four CD4+ subsets. Cells with high TCR expression could be over-represented when cDNA is sequenced. TCRB rearrangement may or may not be influenced by HLA type; here this remained unresolved.

CD45RO/CCR7/CD25/CD127/CD95/CD27 separated CD4+ naive, central memory, regulatory and stem cell-like memory cells by sorting. The whole isolated RNA underwent reverse transcription, so sequencing captured expressed TCRB transcripts. The assay was immunoSEQ multiplex PCR, and TCRdb's table has in-frame clones only and misses some. Of around 56,000 clones in the sample, 40% to 60% were seen once. The sequence was obtained from a woman aged 40 to 50 with type 1 diabetes. Sequencing used Tregs from blood. The chain is built from TRBV5-1 and TRBJ1-1; weak D call: TRBD1 (5 bases). The CDR3 DNA follows: TGCGCCAGCAGCTTGAAAGACAGCTCGGGCACTGAAGCTTTCTTT. It is translated as CASSLKDSSGTEAFF. The complete variable domain, with remaining parts taken from reference TRBV5-1 and TRBJ1-1, reads KAGVTQTPRYLIKTRGQQVTLSCSPISGHRSVSWYQQTPGQGLQFLFEYFSETQRNKGNFPGRFSGRQFSNSRSEMNVSTLELGDSALYLCASSLKDSSGTEAFFGQGTRLTVV.